Described below is a single T cell receptor (beta chain) sequence and its context. No antigen is known for it. The data were taken from a study of shared clonotypes between healthy human individuals. Study-level background: Those who served as donors were two women and three men between the ages of 18 and 49.

The CDR3 runs to 18 residues. Germline V CDR1 and CDR2: SGHAT, FQNNGV. The V gene end was trimmed by 2 bases and the J gene end by 0 bases; junction bases not matched to a gene: 11. Study-level findings and limits: Non-shared clonotypes showed lower generation probabilities than clonotypes common to all four donors.

The authors distributed each subset's genomic DNA evenly over several immunoSEQ plates. Only in-frame clones appear in the TCRdb table, and some are missing; sequencing was by immunoSEQ multiplex PCR. The table shows 1.5 million to 2.5 million clones, with just under 95% occurring only once. CD45RO-negative CD8 cells positively selected for CCR7 made up the naive population, which excluded terminally differentiated effector memory CD45RA+ cells. Everyone who donated was a Caucasian adult who lived in Nashville, Tennessee. The sequenced sample was naive CD8+ T cells sorted from blood. The sequence derives from a man aged 18 to 35 in good health. The chain has TRBV11-2 and TRBJ2-3; 7 bases align to TRBD1. The CDR3: CASSLKGANPYSTDTQYF. The CDR3 region has the DNA TGTGCCAGCAGCTTAAAGGGGGCGAATCCCTACAGCACAGATACGCAGTATTTT.